Listed here are 8 T cell receptor beta chains from one sample, sequenced in a study of T cell repertoires in cytomegalovirus infection. TCRdb re-analysed the reads in MiXCR, keeping a single row per CDR3 protein. The sample has a few hundred thousand distinct CDR3 sequences, roughly a third seen once. These TCRs' antigens remain unknown. This material consisted of cultured PBMCs, taken from culture after CMV antigen stimulation. These TCRs come from a human donor in good health (CMV status not recorded). Some clones in this sample may be carry-over from other donors' samples.

The chain combines TRBV28 with TRBJ1-1, with D possibly TRBD1 on 6 matching bases. This CDR3 has 11 residues. V gave up 10 bases and J gave up 9 bases, with 15 bases separating them. CDR1 MDHEN and CDR2 SYDVKM come from the germline V gene. The chain's CDR3 is CATGGGAQAFF. The CDR3 DNA sequence: TGTGCCACCGGGGGGGGGGCCCAAGCTTTCTTT.

CDR3 residues: CASSSQTGLAGVGGELFF. In DNA form, the CDR3 reads TGTGCCAGCAGCTCCCAGACTGGGCTAGCGGGAGTTGGCGGGGAGCTGTTTTTT. The chain joins TRBV5-4 to TRBJ2-2, with TRBD2 identical over 10 bases. From germline, CDR1 is SGHNT and CDR2 YYREEE (reference sequence). The CDR3 extends over 18 amino acids. The V and J ends lost 3 bases and 7 bases, in that order; junction bases with no gene match: 15.

This clonotype was seen many times. This chain joins TRBV25-1 and TRBJ1-1, with D perhaps matching TRBD1 (5 bases). The germline V gene has CDR1 MGHDK and CDR2 SYGVNS. The ends were cut back, 8 bases at V and 1 base at J, with 14 bases in the middle. There are 14 residues in the CDR3. This CDR3 is CASSNYQGNTEAFF. The CDR3 DNA sequence: TGTGCCAGCTCAAACTATCAGGGGAACACTGAAGCTTTCTTT.

The chain uses TRBV6-5 and TRBJ1-1, with 8 bases fitting TRBD1. The V gene's germline CDR1 is MNHEY and CDR2 SVGAGI. J lost 4 bases, V lost 0 bases, and 4 bases had no gene match. This CDR3 has 15 amino acids. The CDR3 loop is CASSYSKTGGTEAFF. For the CDR3, the DNA is TGTGCCAGCAGTTACTCGAAAACAGGGGGCACTGAAGCTTTCTTT.

This clonotype was found many times. The chain combines TRBV7-9 with TRBJ2-5; D is unclear. V gave up 5 bases and J gave up 0 bases, with 7 bases separating them. CDR3 size: 13 residues. CDR1 and CDR2 from the germline V gene are SEHNR and FQNEAQ (reference sequence). CDR3 sequence: CASSVEHQETQYF. In DNA form, the CDR3 reads TGTGCCAGCAGCGTAGAACACCAAGAGACCCAGTACTTC.

This clonotype was counted between two and nine times. The CDR3 spells CASSFPAKTSGTLSSYNEQFF. Here the CDR3 DNA reads TGTGCCAGCAGTTTCCCGGCGAAGACTAGCGGGACATTAAGCTCCTACAATGAGCAGTTCTTC. The chain uses TRBV12-3 or TRBV12-4 and TRBJ2-1; 11 positions match TRBD2. The V segment lost 3 bases and the J segment 0 bases; nucleotides outside the gene matches: 16. This CDR3 has 21 amino acids.

This chain connects TRBV28 to TRBJ1-3, with 7 bases aligning to TRBD1. There are 14 residues in the CDR3. The ends lost 8 bases at V and 0 bases at J; junction bases unmatched: 4. Per germline, CDR1 MDHEN and CDR2 SYDVKM. CDR3 coding DNA: TGTGCCAGCGGACAGGCCTCCTCTGGAAACACCATATATTTT. It translates to CASGQASSGNTIYF.

The chain carries TRBV7-2 and TRBJ2-1; 13 positions match TRBD2. In germline, CDR1 is SGHTA, CDR2 FQGNSA. The CDR3 extends over 20 amino acids. V dropped 0 bases and J dropped 0; count of bases not matched to a gene: 8. CDR3 DNA: TGTGCCAGCAGCTTAGCGTGGACTAGCGGGAGTAGGGGCTCCTACAATGAGCAGTTCTTC. Its protein is CASSLAWTSGSRGSYNEQFF.